A selection of T cell receptor beta chains follows, all from one sample in a study of control samples from healthy donors and cancer patients. TCRdb keeps only in-frame clones here, not all; method: immunoSEQ multiplex PCR. Seen here are approximately 190,000 clones, 90% to 95% observed once, and the top ten hold approximately 1.8%. The sample taken for sequencing was blood. Receptors were obtained from a man younger than 45 in good health. CDR3s include the opening cysteine and the closing phenylalanine or tryptophan. A D gene is named only where the DNA matches it firmly.

len	d_gene	v_gene	j_gene	CDR3aa
15	TRBD1	TRBV3-1/TRBV3-2	TRBJ1-1	CASSSRQGLNTEAFF
12	.	TRBV29-1	TRBJ1-1	CSVDQGGTEAFF
11	.	TRBV29-1	TRBJ2-1	CSVRDYNEQFF
14	.	TRBV5-1	TRBJ1-1	CASKEPTVNTEAFF
14	.	TRBV6-1	TRBJ2-3	CASSDNVHGDTQYF
16	TRBD1	TRBV2	TRBJ1-5	CASRGGQAPLNQPQHF
12	.	TRBV29-1	TRBJ2-1	CSVAQGPNEQFF
12	.	TRBV6-5	TRBJ2-7	CASSRGPYEQYF
13	TRBD1	TRBV27	TRBJ1-1	CASSLNRGGEAFF
17	.	TRBV4-1	TRBJ2-7	CASSQYFGRQGGYEQYF
16	.	TRBV7-9	TRBJ2-2	CASSLIGQGGAGELFF
15	.	TRBV7-8	TRBJ2-4	CASSSLGSAKNIQYF
16	TRBD1	TRBV18	TRBJ2-6	CASSPGQGSGANVLTF
12	.	TRBV18	TRBJ2-1	CASSQRRDRQFF
16	.	TRBV4-1	TRBJ1-1	CASSQSRGGLNTEAFF
12	.	TRBV30	TRBJ1-1	CAWSLGNTEAFF
13	.	TRBV11-2	TRBJ2-7	CASSPMSPYEQYF
14	TRBD2	TRBV10-1	TRBJ2-3	CASSGTSVTDTQYF
15	TRBD2	TRBV9	TRBJ2-3	CASSVQSGGTDTQYF
14	.	TRBV7-2	TRBJ1-5	CASSPDRVNQPQHF
10	.	TRBV20-1	TRBJ1-3	CSAREVAIYF
14	TRBD1	TRBV18	TRBJ1-5	CASSPGTGLRPQHF
15	.	TRBV19	TRBJ2-1	CASSIVRGWNNEQFF
12	.	TRBV27	TRBJ1-4	CASSSRGGKLFF
17	.	TRBV9	TRBJ1-4	CASSVEWGGSTNEKLFF
13	.	TRBV7-2	TRBJ1-2	CASSFLGAYGYTF
13	.	TRBV3-1/TRBV3-2	TRBJ1-5	CASSQIQTEPQHF
13	.	TRBV3-1/TRBV3-2	TRBJ1-6	CASSFQGGSPLHF
14	.	TRBV2	TRBJ1-5	CASSPRVSNQPQHF
13	.	TRBV19	TRBJ2-7	CASSTDWLWEQYF
13	.	TRBV6-5	TRBJ1-4	CASRGGGGEKLFF
14	TRBD1	TRBV2	TRBJ1-4	CASSLGQGYEKLFF
17	TRBD1	TRBV5-8	TRBJ1-4	CASSLGTGGSTNEKLFF
18	TRBD1	TRBV7-8	TRBJ1-6	CASSLAGRDSSYNSPLHF
14	.	TRBV6-6	TRBJ1-4	CASRAHRDAEKLFF
16	TRBD2	TRBV2	TRBJ2-3	CASSDLLAGGRGTQYF
15	TRBD1	TRBV6-4	TRBJ1-5	CASTKGGQFSQPQHF
15	.	TRBV27	TRBJ1-1	CASSRKAGVNTEAFF
13	.	TRBV12-3/TRBV12-4	TRBJ1-2	CASSFGLGYGYTF
14	.	TRBV6-4	TRBJ1-6	CASSEARDNSPLHF
16	.	TRBV11-2	TRBJ1-5	CASSLDRQQLNQPQHF
13	.	TRBV7-9	TRBJ2-7	CASSSGISYEQYF
16	.	TRBV5-1	TRBJ1-1	CASSLTWTIMNTEAFF
16	.	TRBV9	TRBJ1-5	CASTRRERFSNQPQHF
13	.	TRBV9	TRBJ1-2	CASQDGAGDGYTF
13	TRBD1	TRBV25-1	TRBJ1-6	CASLGQDNSPLHF
14	TRBD1	TRBV19	TRBJ2-7	CATGLGGPFGKQYF
14	.	TRBV7-9	TRBJ1-1	CASSFPTGRTEAFF
15	.	TRBV7-9	TRBJ1-4	CASSRTQGIDEKLFF
16	.	TRBV10-3	TRBJ2-3	CATSPQLGPKMVGQYF
15	.	TRBV5-6	TRBJ1-1	CASSLGYQGNSEAFF
13	.	TRBV18	TRBJ2-3	CASTPPFQDTQYF
13	.	TRBV2	TRBJ2-1	CASRFAGGREQFF
14	.	TRBV5-6	TRBJ2-4	CASSATLAKNIQYF